The 3 T cell receptor beta chains listed next were all sequenced from one sample in a study of blood T cell repertoires in COVID-19. TCRdb's table, derived via immunoSEQ multiplex PCR, lists solely in-frame clones and lacks some. This sample has around 430,000 clones, with approximately 90% found just once. The specimen sequenced was PBMCs or T cells enriched from blood (not recorded which). The receptor source for this set is a woman aged 50 to 65 who had recovered from COVID-19.

The chain recombines TRBV5-1 with TRBJ1-1; 8 bases match TRBD1. The V and J ends lost 4 bases and 4 bases, in that order; junction bases with no gene match: 3. The CDR3 sequence is 13 residues long. Germline V gene lookup returns CDR1 SGHRS and CDR2 YFSETQ. CDR3 in amino acids: CASSGTGGTEAFF. CDR3 nucleotides: TGCGCCAGCAGCGGTACAGGGGGCACTGAAGCTTTCTTT. Based on the CDR3 plus reference TRBV5-1 and TRBJ1-1, the full variable domain is KAGVTQTPRYLIKTRGQQVTLSCSPISGHRSVSWYQQTPGQGLQFLFEYFSETQRNKGNFPGRFSGRQFSNSRSEMNVSTLELGDSALYLCASSGTGGTEAFFGQGTRLTVV.

The chain joins TRBV15 to TRBJ2-5; 7 nucleotides agree with TRBD1. Germline CDR1 LNHNV, CDR2 YYDKDF (reference sequence). This CDR3 spans 16 amino acids. V gave up 2 bases and J gave up 2 bases; unmatched junction bases: 8. The CDR3 is CATSRIDGDRQETQYF. CDR3 bases: TGTGCCACCAGCAGAATTGATGGGGACAGACAAGAGACCCAGTACTTC.

The genes are TRBV5-1 and TRBJ2-1; 8 bases line up with TRBD2. Losses at the gene ends were 7 bases for V and 4 bases for J; bases not matched to a gene: 16. The germline CDR1 and CDR2 sequences are SGHRS and YFSETQ. The length of the CDR3 is 17 residues. The CDR3 nucleotides read TGCGCCAGCCAAAACCCGACTAGCGCTCTATCATACAATGAGCAGTTCTTC. Its translation is CASQNPTSALSYNEQFF.